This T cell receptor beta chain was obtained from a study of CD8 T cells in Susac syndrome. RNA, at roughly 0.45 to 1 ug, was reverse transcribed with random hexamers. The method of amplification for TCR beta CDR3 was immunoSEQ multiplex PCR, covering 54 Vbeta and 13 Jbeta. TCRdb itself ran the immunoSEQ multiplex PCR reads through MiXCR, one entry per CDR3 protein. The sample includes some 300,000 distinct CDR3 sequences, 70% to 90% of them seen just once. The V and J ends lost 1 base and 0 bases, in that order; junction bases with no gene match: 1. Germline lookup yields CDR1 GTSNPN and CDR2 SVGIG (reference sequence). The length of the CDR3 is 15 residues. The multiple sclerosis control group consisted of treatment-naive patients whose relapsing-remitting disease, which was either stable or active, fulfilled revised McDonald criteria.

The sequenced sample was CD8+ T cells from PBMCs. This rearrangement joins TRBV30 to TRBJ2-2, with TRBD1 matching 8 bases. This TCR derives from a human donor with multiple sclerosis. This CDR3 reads CAWSGDRPNTGELFF. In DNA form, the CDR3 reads TGTGCCTGGAGTGGGGACAGGCCGAACACCGGGGAGCTGTTTTTT.